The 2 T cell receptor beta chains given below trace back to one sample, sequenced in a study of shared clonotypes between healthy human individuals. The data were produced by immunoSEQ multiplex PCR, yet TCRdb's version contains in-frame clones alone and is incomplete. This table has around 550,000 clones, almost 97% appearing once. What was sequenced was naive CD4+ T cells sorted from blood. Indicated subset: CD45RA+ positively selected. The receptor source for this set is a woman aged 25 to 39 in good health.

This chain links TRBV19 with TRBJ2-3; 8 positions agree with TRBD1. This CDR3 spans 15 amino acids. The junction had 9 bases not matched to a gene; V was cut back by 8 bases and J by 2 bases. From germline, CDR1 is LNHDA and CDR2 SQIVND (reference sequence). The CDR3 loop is CASAPDRDFTDTQYF. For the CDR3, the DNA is TGTGCCAGTGCACCGGACAGGGATTTCACAGATACGCAGTATTTT.

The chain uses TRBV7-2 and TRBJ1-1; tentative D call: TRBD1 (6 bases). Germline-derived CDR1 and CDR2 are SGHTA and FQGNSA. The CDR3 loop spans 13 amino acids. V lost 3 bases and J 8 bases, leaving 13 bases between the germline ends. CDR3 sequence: CASSFFTGTEAFF. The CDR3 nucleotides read TGTGCCAGCAGCTTTTTTACCGGGACAGAAGCTTTCTTT. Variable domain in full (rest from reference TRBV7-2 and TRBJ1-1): GAGVSQSPSNKVTEKGKDVELRCDPISGHTALYWYRQSLGQGLEFLIYFQGNSAPDKSGLPSDRFSAERTGGSVSTLTIQRTQQEDSAVYLCASSFFTGTEAFFGQGTRLTVV.